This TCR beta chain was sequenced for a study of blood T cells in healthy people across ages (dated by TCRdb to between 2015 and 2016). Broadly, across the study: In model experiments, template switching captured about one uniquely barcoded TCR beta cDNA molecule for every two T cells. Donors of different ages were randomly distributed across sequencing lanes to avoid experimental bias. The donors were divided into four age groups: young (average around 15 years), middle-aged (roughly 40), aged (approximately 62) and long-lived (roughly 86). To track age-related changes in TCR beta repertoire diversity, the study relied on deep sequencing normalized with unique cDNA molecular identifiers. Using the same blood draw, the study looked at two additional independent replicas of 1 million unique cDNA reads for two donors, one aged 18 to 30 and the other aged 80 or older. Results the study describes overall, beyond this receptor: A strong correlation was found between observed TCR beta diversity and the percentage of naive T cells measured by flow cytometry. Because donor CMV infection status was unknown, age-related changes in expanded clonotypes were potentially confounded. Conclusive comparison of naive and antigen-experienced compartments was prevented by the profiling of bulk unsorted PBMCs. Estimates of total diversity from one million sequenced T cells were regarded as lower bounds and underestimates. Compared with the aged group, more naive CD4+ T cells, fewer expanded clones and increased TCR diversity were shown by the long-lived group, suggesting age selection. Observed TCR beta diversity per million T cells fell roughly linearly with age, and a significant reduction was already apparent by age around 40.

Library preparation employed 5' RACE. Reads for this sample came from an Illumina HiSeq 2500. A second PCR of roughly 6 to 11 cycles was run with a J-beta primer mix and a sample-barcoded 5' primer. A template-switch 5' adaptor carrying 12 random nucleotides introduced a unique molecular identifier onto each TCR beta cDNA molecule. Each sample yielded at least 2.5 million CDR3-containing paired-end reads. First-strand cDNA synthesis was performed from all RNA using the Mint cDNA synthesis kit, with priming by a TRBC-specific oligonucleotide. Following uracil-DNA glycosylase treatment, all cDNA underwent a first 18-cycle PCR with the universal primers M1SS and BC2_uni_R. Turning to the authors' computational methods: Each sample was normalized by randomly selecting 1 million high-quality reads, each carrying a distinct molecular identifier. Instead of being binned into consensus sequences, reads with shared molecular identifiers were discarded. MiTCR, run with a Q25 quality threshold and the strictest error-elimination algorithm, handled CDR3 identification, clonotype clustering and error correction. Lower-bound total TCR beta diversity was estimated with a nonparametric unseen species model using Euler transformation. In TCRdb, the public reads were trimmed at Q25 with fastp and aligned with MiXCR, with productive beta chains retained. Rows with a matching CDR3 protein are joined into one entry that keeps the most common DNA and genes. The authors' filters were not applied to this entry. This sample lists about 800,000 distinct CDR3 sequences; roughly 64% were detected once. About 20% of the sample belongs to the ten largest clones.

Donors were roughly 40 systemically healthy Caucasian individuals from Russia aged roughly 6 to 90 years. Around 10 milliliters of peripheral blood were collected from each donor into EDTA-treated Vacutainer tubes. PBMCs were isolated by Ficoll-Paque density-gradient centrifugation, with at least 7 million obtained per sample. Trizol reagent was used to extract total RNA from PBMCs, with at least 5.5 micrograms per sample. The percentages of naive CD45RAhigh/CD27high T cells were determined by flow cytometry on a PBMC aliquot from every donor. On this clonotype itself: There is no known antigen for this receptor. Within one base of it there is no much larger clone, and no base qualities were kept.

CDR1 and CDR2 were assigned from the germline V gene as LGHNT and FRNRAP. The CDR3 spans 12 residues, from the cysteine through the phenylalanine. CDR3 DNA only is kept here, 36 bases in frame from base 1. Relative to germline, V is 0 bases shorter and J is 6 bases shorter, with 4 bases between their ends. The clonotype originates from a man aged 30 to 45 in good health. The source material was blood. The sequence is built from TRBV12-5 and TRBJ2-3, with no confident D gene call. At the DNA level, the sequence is TGTGCTAGTGGTTTGGTAGTCGATACGCAGTATTTT. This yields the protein CASGLVVDTQYF.